These T cell receptor beta chains were read from a single sample in a study of blood T cell repertoires in COVID-19. This table comes from immunoSEQ multiplex PCR, and its TCRdb copy is limited to in-frame clones, with some not included. The sample gives fewer than 95,000 clones, approximately 80% of which show up once; 13% is in the top ten. Sequenced material: peripheral blood. Every receptor here comes from a human donor in a cohort sampled during active COVID-19. CDR3s include the opening cysteine and the closing phenylalanine or tryptophan. The D gene is left open where the match is weak. Only part of the rows carry a size: once, few, many, or a class if the clone is expanded.

j_call v_call clone_size d_call cdr3_aa cdr3_nt
TRBJ2-3 TRBV7-8 NA TRBD1 CASSLAREGGGVTDTQYF TGTGCCAGCAGCTTAGCGCGTGAAGGGGGCGGTGTCACAGATACGCAGTATTTT
TRBJ1-1 TRBV7-9 NA NA CASSLEGGNTEAFF TGTGCCAGCAGCTTAGAAGGGGGGAACACTGAAGCTTTCTTT
TRBJ1-5 TRBV5-1 NA NA CASSLAGDQPQHF TGCGCCAGCAGCTTGGCTGGAGATCAGCCCCAGCATTTT
TRBJ1-2 TRBV10-3 NA TRBD1 CAIKKGQGTDGYTF TGTGCCATCAAAAAAGGGCAAGGGACAGATGGCTACACCTTC
TRBJ2-1 TRBV15 NA NA CATSRGGREFHEQFF TGTGCCACCAGCAGAGGTGGGCGCGAGTTTCATGAGCAGTTCTTC
TRBJ1-2 TRBV4-1 NA TRBD1 CASSQEARGNYGYTF TGCGCCAGCAGCCAAGAGGCCAGGGGGAACTATGGCTACACCTTC
TRBJ1-5 TRBV28 NA NA CASMGGGISNQPQHF TGTGCCAGCATGGGGGGGGGCATTAGCAATCAGCCCCAGCATTTT
TRBJ1-1 TRBV7-2 NA TRBD1 CASSLGQGAPLEAFF TGTGCCAGCAGCTTAGGGCAGGGGGCGCCTCTTGAAGCTTTCTTT
TRBJ2-3 TRBV5-4 once TRBD2 CASSLRSGGADTQYF TGTGCCAGCAGCTTGCGTAGCGGGGGTGCAGATACGCAGTATTTT
TRBJ1-2 TRBV28 NA TRBD1 CASSFRDRGVSSSF TGTGCCAGCAGTTTTAGGGACAGGGGGGTTTCTAGCTCCTTC
TRBJ2-1 TRBV9 NA TRBD2 CASSAGGSGGFHNEQFF TGTGCCAGCAGCGCTGGGGGGAGCGGGGGGTTTCACAATGAGCAGTTCTTC
TRBJ2-3 TRBV5-4 few TRBD2 CASSLGLAGGHTDTQYF TGTGCCAGCAGCTTGGGACTAGCGGGGGGGCACACAGATACGCAGTATTTT
TRBJ1-1 TRBV7-8 NA NA CASSHLRGQTEAFF TGTGCCAGCAGCCACCTTAGAGGGCAAACTGAAGCTTTCTTT
TRBJ1-2 TRBV7-9 NA NA CASSPPAGYGYTF TGTGCCAGCAGCCCTCCTGCGGGCTATGGCTACACCTTC
TRBJ2-3 TRBV29-1 once TRBD2 CSGSGGADTQYF TGCAGCGGCTCGGGGGGGGCAGATACGCAGTATTTT
TRBJ1-2 TRBV28 few NA CASKGVTNYGYTF TGTGCCAGCAAGGGGGTAACAAACTATGGCTACACCTTC
TRBJ1-4 TRBV11-2 NA NA CASSLVWGRDEKLFF TGTGCCAGCAGCTTAGTGTGGGGGCGCGATGAAAAACTGTTTTTT
TRBJ1-1 TRBV10-3 NA NA CAISERFGGLHTEAFF TGTGCCATCAGTGAGAGGTTCGGAGGCCTGCACACTGAAGCTTTCTTT
TRBJ1-6 TRBV15 NA NA CATSRDQRGGSPLHF TGTGCCACCAGCAGAGATCAGCGGGGTGGTTCACCCCTCCACTTT
TRBJ2-2 TRBV7-8 NA TRBD1 CASSYPGQGNTGELFF TGTGCCAGCAGCTACCCGGGACAGGGGAACACCGGGGAGCTGTTTTTT
TRBJ2-1 TRBV4-2 NA NA CASRSGSSAYNEQFF TGTGCCAGCAGGTCCGGGTCTAGCGCTTACAATGAGCAGTTCTTC
TRBJ2-2 TRBV4-2 few NA CASSHSVASGELFF TGTGCCAGCAGCCATTCCGTTGCGTCCGGGGAGCTGTTTTTT
TRBJ2-7 TRBV10-3 NA TRBD2 CAISGLAGGYEQYF TGTGCCATCAGTGGACTAGCCGGAGGGTACGAGCAGTACTTC
TRBJ2-3 TRBV7-2 NA NA CASSLGAGIRKNTDTQYF TGTGCCAGCAGCTTAGGGGCCGGGATTCGAAAAAACACAGATACGCAGTATTTT
TRBJ2-5 TRBV20-1 NA TRBD1 CSAADRAPPNF TGCAGTGCGGCCGACAGGGCCCCACCGAACTTC
TRBJ2-1 TRBV9 NA TRBD2 CASSVVLAGGPGEQFF TGTGCCAGCAGCGTAGTTCTAGCGGGGGGGCCAGGTGAGCAGTTCTTC
TRBJ2-1 TRBV14 NA NA CASSQRGAGSYNEQFF TGTGCCAGCAGCCAACGGGGGGCCGGCTCCTACAATGAGCAGTTCTTC
TRBJ1-3 TRBV4-2 NA NA CASSQDWSSGNTIYF TGTGCCAGCAGCCAAGATTGGAGCTCTGGAAACACCATATATTTT
TRBJ2-1 TRBV3-1/TRBV3-2 NA TRBD1 CASGTGTGYNEQFF TGTGCCAGCGGAACCGGGACAGGTTACAATGAGCAGTTCTTC
TRBJ2-2 TRBV2 NA TRBD2 CASSDSGGGTGELFF TGTGCCAGCAGTGATTCGGGCGGGGGAACCGGGGAGCTGTTTTTT
TRBJ1-6 TRBV6-5 few TRBD1 CASSYSGTGDSPLHF TGTGCCAGCAGTTACTCTGGGACAGGGGATTCACCCCTCCACTTT
TRBJ1-1 TRBV6-6 once NA CASSYMRNTEAFF TGTGCCAGCAGTTACATGAGGAACACTGAAGCTTTCTTT
TRBJ1-2 TRBV14 NA NA CASSQDLVVGGYTF TGTGCCAGCAGCCAAGATTTGGTCGTCGGTGGCTACACCTTC
TRBJ2-3 TRBV7-8 NA TRBD2 CASSLRSSGGVSSTDTQYF TGTGCCAGCAGCTTAAGGTCTAGCGGGGGAGTCTCTAGCACAGATACGCAGTATTTT
TRBJ2-7 TRBV7-9 NA NA CASSSRDKSSYEQYF TGTGCCAGCAGCTCCAGGGACAAAAGCTCCTACGAGCAGTACTTC
TRBJ2-3 TRBV5-1 NA NA CASSSPPGLVLDTQYF TGCGCCAGCAGCTCCCCCCCGGGACTGGTGCTAGATACGCAGTATTTT
TRBJ2-1 TRBV19 NA TRBD1 CASSIDRGDHNEQFF TGTGCCAGTAGTATTGACAGGGGGGATCACAATGAGCAGTTCTTC
TRBJ2-7 TRBV30 NA NA CAWRRIYEQYF TGTGCCTGGAGGCGAATCTACGAGCAGTACTTC
TRBJ1-5 TRBV5-1 NA NA CASSLVPGDYGGNQPQHF TGCGCCAGCAGCTTGGTTCCTGGGGACTATGGTGGCAATCAGCCCCAGCATTTT
TRBJ2-2 TRBV19 NA TRBD2 CASSIEGRLAAELFF TGTGCCAGTAGTATAGAGGGGAGACTAGCCGCGGAGCTGTTTTTT
TRBJ2-3 TRBV18 NA NA CASSHFSGGLSTDTQYF TGTGCCAGCTCGCATTTTTCGGGGGGCTTAAGCACAGATACGCAGTATTTT
TRBJ2-3 TRBV12-5 NA TRBD2 CASGSESGNHYF TGTGCTAGTGGTTCGGAGAGCGGGAATCACTATTTT
TRBJ2-7 TRBV30 NA NA CAWEQQGKGEQYF TGTGCCTGGGAACAACAGGGAAAGGGCGAGCAGTACTTC
TRBJ1-5 TRBV4-1 NA NA CASSQAGGNQPQHF TGCGCCAGCAGCCAGGCGGGCGGGAATCAGCCCCAGCATTTT